This TCR beta chain was found in a study of cytomegalovirus exposure and HLA in healthy donors. Notes on the study in general: The study put 150 or so TCR beta chains on its list as cytomegalovirus-associated. Later on, a genetic analysis was performed. It linked a missense variant in DCLRE1C with V- and J-gene trimming of TCR beta.

The study ran its PCR with 60 Vbeta and 13 Jbeta primers. Some clones are missing from TCRdb's copy, which holds only in-frame ones; the method was immunoSEQ multiplex PCR. In the table there are 140,000 or so clones, around 86% of which are singletons. After removal of 5 bases from V and 9 bases from J, the junction contained 6 bases not matched to a gene. CDR1 is SSHAT and CDR2 is FNYEAQ in the germline V gene (reference sequence). The CDR3 extends over 14 amino acids. About this clone itself: No antigen is known for it.

The J gene is TRBJ2-1, the V gene TRBV7-7; 11 bases line up with TRBD1. Sequenced sample: PBMCs. The source is a female donor in good health and CMV-seronegative. The CDR3 loop is CASSTGQGAGEQFF. CDR3 nucleotides: TGTGCCAGCAGCACCGGACAGGGGGCGGGTGAGCAGTTCTTC.